Following are 23 T cell receptor beta chains from one sample sequenced in a study of technical replicates of blood from several donors. Profiling relied on immunoSEQ multiplex PCR, and the TCRdb table lists in-frame clones only, not all of them. The table lists just over 70,000 clones, roughly 94% of them singletons. The source material was T cells isolated from PBMCs. The receptor source for this set is a human donor in good health.

This sequence joins TRBV4-1 and TRBJ1-5, with D uncertain. Per the germline V gene, CDR1 is MGHRA and CDR2 is YSYEKL. This CDR3 region has 13 residues. V lost 2 bases and J 4 bases, leaving 6 bases between the germline ends. This CDR3 is CASSQQENQPQHF. For the CDR3, the DNA is TGCGCCAGCAGCCAACAGGAAAATCAGCCCCAGCATTTT.

The chain carries TRBV6-5 and TRBJ1-4, with D unclear. The CDR3 consists of 14 residues. Per germline, CDR1 MNHEY and CDR2 SVGAGI. Deletions cut 4 bases from V and 0 bases from J, with 6 bases between. CDR3 protein: CASSLSATNEKLFF. CDR3 bases: TGTGCCAGCAGTTTGTCAGCAACTAATGAAAAACTGTTTTTT.

The V and J genes are TRBV4-1 and TRBJ2-5, with 11 bases lining up with TRBD1. With 1 base clipped from V and 5 bases from J, the junction kept 6 bases outside the gene matches. CDR1 is MGHRA and CDR2 is YSYEKL in the germline V gene. CDR3 length equals 16 residues. CDR3 coding DNA: TGCGCCAGCAGCCAAGCTACCGGGACAGGGGGGGAGACCCAGTACTTC. As protein: CASSQATGTGGETQYF.

The chain joins TRBV29-1 to TRBJ2-7; D gene ambiguous. V was clipped by 4 bases and J by 2 bases, with 12 bases between them. CDR1 SQVTM and CDR2 ANQGSEA come from the germline V gene. This CDR3 is 13 amino acids long. CDR3 protein: CSVVPLGAYEQYF. CDR3 nucleotide sequence: TGCAGCGTTGTACCCCTAGGTGCCTACGAGCAGTACTTC.

V gene TRBV5-1 combines with J gene TRBJ1-4, with 11 bases identical to TRBD1. V shed 3 bases, J shed 6 bases, and the junction held 1 base outside the gene matches. The CDR3 totals 14 residues. Germline loops: CDR1 SGHRS, CDR2 YFSETQ. Written as DNA, the CDR3 is TGCGCCAGCAGCTGGACAGGGGGCGATGAAAAACTGTTTTTT. It translates to CASSWTGGDEKLFF. The variable domain in full, with the rest retrieved from reference TRBV5-1 and TRBJ1-4, is KAGVTQTPRYLIKTRGQQVTLSCSPISGHRSVSWYQQTPGQGLQFLFEYFSETQRNKGNFPGRFSGRQFSNSRSEMNVSTLELGDSALYLCASSWTGGDEKLFFGSGTQLSVL.

The J gene is TRBJ2-3, the V gene TRBV7-9, with no clear D. This CDR3 is 16 amino acids long. V was shortened by 3 bases and J by 7 bases, with 20 bases between the two germline ends. Germline V gene data show CDR1 as SEHNR and CDR2 as FQNEAQ (reference sequence). The CDR3 sequence: CASSFTLTKVGHTQYF. DNA for the CDR3: TGTGCCAGCAGCTTCACCCTCACCAAAGTTGGCCATACGCAGTATTTT.

The V and J genes are TRBV19 and TRBJ1-4; possible D gene TRBD1, 5 bases. The germline V gene has CDR1 LNHDA and CDR2 SQIVND (reference sequence). Trimming cost V 8 bases and J 8 bases, with 9 bases left between them. The CDR3 has 11 residues. The CDR3 loop reads CASSTAEKLFF. The CDR3 coding sequence is TGTGCCAGTTCGACAGCCGAAAAACTGTTTTTT. The full variable domain, in which reference TRBV19 and TRBJ1-4 provide the parts outside the CDR3, is DGGITQSPKYLFRKEGQNVTLSCEQNLNHDAMYWYRQDPGQGLRLIYYSQIVNDFQKGDIAEGYSVSREKKESFPLTVTSAQKNPTAFYLCASSTAEKLFFGSGTQLSVL.

J is TRBJ2-1 and V is TRBV5-6, with TRBD2 identical over 12 bases. CDR3 length: 15 amino acids. Unmatched junction bases numbered 6, after V lost 4 bases and J lost 7 bases. The germline gives CDR1 SGHDT, CDR2 YYEEEE. The CDR3 DNA reads as TGTGCCAGCAGCGCGACTAGCGGGAGATGGAATGAGCAGTTCTTC. Amino acid sequence: CASSATSGRWNEQFF.

This chain connects TRBV5-6 to TRBJ2-1; TRBD2 matches 11 bases. The V and J ends lost 1 base and 4 bases, in that order; junction bases with no gene match: 1. This CDR3 has 15 residues. Germline V gives CDR1 SGHDT, CDR2 YYEEEE. CDR3 protein: CASSLLAGGYNEQFF. The DNA of the CDR3 is TGTGCCAGCAGCTTGCTAGCGGGAGGATACAATGAGCAGTTCTTC.

The V gene is TRBV5-4, the J gene TRBJ1-1; no reliable D call. The V end lost 0 bases, the J end lost 1 base, and 13 bases lay between the germline ends. The germline gives CDR1 SGHNT, CDR2 YYREEE (reference sequence). This CDR3 has 16 residues. CDR3 amino acids: CASSLGYGVANTEAFF. DNA for the CDR3: TGTGCCAGCAGCTTGGGGTACGGGGTCGCGAACACTGAAGCTTTCTTT.

Written as DNA, the CDR3 is TGTGCCAGCAGCCAACCCGGGACAGGGTTTCAAGAGCAGTTCTTC. It yields the protein CASSQPGTGFQEQFF. The chain joins TRBV7-9 to TRBJ2-1; 9 bases agree with TRBD1. The V and J ends lost 5 bases and 10 bases, in that order; junction bases with no gene match: 12. Germline CDR1 and CDR2: SEHNR and FQNEAQ (reference sequence). This CDR3 is built from 15 residues.

The rearrangement links TRBV10-1 to TRBJ2-7; a possible D gene is TRBD2 (6 bases). CDR3 length: 15 amino acids. The V gene's germline CDR1 is WNHNN and CDR2 SYGVQD (reference sequence). V shed 5 bases and J shed 2 bases, with 16 bases lying between them. The CDR3 sequence: CASSTAGLGTYEQYF. The CDR3 DNA is TGCGCCAGCAGTACCGCGGGACTCGGGACCTACGAGCAGTACTTC.

This chain uses TRBV25-1 with TRBJ2-7, with TRBD1 identical over 7 bases. Germline CDR1 and CDR2: MGHDK and SYGVNS. Trimming cost V 2 bases and J 2 bases; bases outside gene matches: 6. The CDR3 has 15 amino acids. CDR3 in amino acids: CASSEVRGSAYEQYF. CDR3 coding DNA: TGTGCCAGCAGTGAAGTCAGGGGGAGCGCCTACGAGCAGTACTTC.

The V call is TRBV7-8, the J call TRBJ1-5; no definite D call. V was trimmed by 1 base and J by 4 bases, leaving 26 bases between them. The CDR3 runs 20 residues. The germline V gene encodes CDR1 SGHVS and CDR2 FQNEAQ. CDR3 protein: CASSLVGLWAGANLNQPQHF. DNA for the CDR3: TGTGCCAGCAGCTTAGTCGGACTATGGGCAGGCGCGAATTTGAATCAGCCCCAGCATTTT.

The CDR3 coding sequence is TGCGCCAGCAGCCTGGGACTGCTTTATGAGCAGTTCTTC. Its translation is CASSLGLLYEQFF. The chain recombines TRBV4-1 with TRBJ2-1, with a tentative D call TRBD2 (6 bases). Germline V lookup: CDR1 MGHRA, CDR2 YSYEKL. This CDR3 contains 13 residues. Trimming shortened V by 4 bases and J by 8 bases, and 12 bases separated the two germline ends.

The V gene is TRBV12-5, the J gene TRBJ2-7, with TRBD1 matching over 10 bases. Germline CDR1 LGHNT, CDR2 FRNRAP. This CDR3 is built from 15 residues. With 1 base clipped from V and 2 bases from J, the junction kept 2 bases outside the gene matches. CDR3 nucleotides: TGTGCTAGTGGTTTGGGGACAGGGGGTACCTACGAGCAGTACTTC. Its translation: CASGLGTGGTYEQYF.

This chain connects TRBV21-1 to TRBJ2-5; no check of the table's D call, TRBD2, against the DNA was made. TRBV21-1 is noted as a pseudogene. This CDR3 region has 18 residues. As DNA, the CDR3 is TGTGCCAGCACCTCTAGGGGACTAGCGGGGGTCTACCAAGAGACCCAGTACTTC. This translates into CASTSRGLAGVYQETQYF.

V gene TRBV2 combines with J gene TRBJ2-7; tentative D call: TRBD2 (6 bases). The CDR3 is 15 residues long. Trimming shortened V by 2 bases and J by 6 bases, and 17 bases separated the two germline ends. Germline lookup yields CDR1 SNHLY and CDR2 FYNNEI. CDR3 residues: CASSELSGEISEQYF. Here the CDR3 DNA reads TGTGCCAGCAGTGAATTGTCGGGAGAGATAAGCGAGCAGTACTTC.

This chain uses TRBV11-2 with TRBJ1-2, with TRBD1 identical over 9 bases. The CDR3 totals 15 residues. V trimming: 5 bases; J trimming: 5 bases; junction bases outside the gene matches: 9. Per the germline V gene, CDR1 is SGHAT and CDR2 is FQNNGV. In DNA, the CDR3 is TGTGCCAGCAGCCCGATGGGACAGGGAGAGTATGGCTACACCTTC. Protein: CASSPMGQGEYGYTF.

The CDR3 DNA is TGCAGCGTTGATAGTAGCGGGCCCAGCTCCTACAATGAGCAGTTCTTC. Protein product: CSVDSSGPSSYNEQFF. The V gene is TRBV29-1, the J gene TRBJ2-1, with 7 nucleotides matching TRBD2. CDR3 length: 16 amino acids. The germline V gene encodes CDR1 SQVTM and CDR2 ANQGSEA. The trim removed 3 bases at V and 0 bases at J, leaving 8 bases unmatched.

This sequence joins TRBV4-2 and TRBJ2-1, with D unclear. CDR1 and CDR2 (germline): LGHNA, YNFKEQ. CDR3 length equals 16 residues. The V end lost 0 bases, the J end lost 1 base, and 10 bases lay between the germline ends. Here the CDR3 DNA reads TGTGCCAGCAGCCAAGATCCGCGGAATTCCTACAATGAGCAGTTCTTC. Protein: CASSQDPRNSYNEQFF.

The gene calls are TRBV9 and TRBJ2-1, with D perhaps TRBD1 (6 bases). Between the trimmed V and J ends, which lost 0 bases and 9 bases, there was a span of 13 bases. Per the germline V gene, CDR1 is SGDLS and CDR2 is YYNGEE. The CDR3 loop spans 14 amino acids. In DNA form, the CDR3 reads TGTGCCAGCAGCGTAGGAGGCAGGGGAATTGAGCAGTTCTTC. Translating it yields CASSVGGRGIEQFF.

The chain couples TRBV19 to TRBJ1-2; no firm D call. V lost 8 bases and J 8 bases, leaving 18 bases between the germline ends. The CDR3 spans 13 residues. Germline lookup yields CDR1 LNHDA and CDR2 SQIVND (reference sequence). CDR3 nucleotide sequence: TGTGCCAGTGGAGGGTTTACAAGCAGGGGCTACACCTTC. The encoded protein is CASGGFTSRGYTF.